This paragraph reports one TCR beta chain. This sample is drawn from a study of blood T cell repertoires in COVID-19. Looking at the study overall: Sites across the United States, Italy and Spain contributed samples from acute and convalescent COVID-19. PBMCs, B-cell-depleted T cells, or T cells provided the cDNA or gDNA that made up the material.

This CDR3 comprises 15 residues. Germline lookup yields CDR1 MDHEN and CDR2 SYDVKM. The V and J ends lost 5 bases and 5 bases, in that order; junction bases with no gene match: 8. Seattle patient enrollment occurred during active infection, with longitudinal follow-up thereafter. Sequencing used immunoSEQ multiplex PCR; TCRdb keeps in-frame clones, though not all of them. The sample carries 150,000 to 200,000 clones, about 90% recorded once. This clonotype was sampled from a woman aged 55-69 years with COVID-19, enrolled during active disease. The chain uses TRBV28 and TRBJ2-7; 11 nucleotides line up with TRBD2. Sequencing was done on a sample of peripheral blood. The CDR3 sequence: CASSPPGLAVDEQYF. CDR3 sequence (DNA): TGTGCCAGCAGTCCTCCGGGACTAGCGGTAGACGAGCAGTACTTC.